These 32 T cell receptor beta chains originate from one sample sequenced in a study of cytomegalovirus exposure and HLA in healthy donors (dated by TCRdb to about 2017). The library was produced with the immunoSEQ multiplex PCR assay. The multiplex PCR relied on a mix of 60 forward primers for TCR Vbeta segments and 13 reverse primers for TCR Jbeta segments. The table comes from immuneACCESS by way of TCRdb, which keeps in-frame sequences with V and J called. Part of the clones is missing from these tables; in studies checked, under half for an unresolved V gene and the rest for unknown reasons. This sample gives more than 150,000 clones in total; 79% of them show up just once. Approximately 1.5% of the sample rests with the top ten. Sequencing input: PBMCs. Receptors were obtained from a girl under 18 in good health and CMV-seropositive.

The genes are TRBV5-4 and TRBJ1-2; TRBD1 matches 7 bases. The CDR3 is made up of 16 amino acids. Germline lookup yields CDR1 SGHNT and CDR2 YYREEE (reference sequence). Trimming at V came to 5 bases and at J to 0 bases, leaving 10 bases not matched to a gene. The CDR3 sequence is CASRSGTASPNYGYTF. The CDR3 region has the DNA TGTGCCAGCAGATCCGGGACAGCTAGCCCTAACTATGGCTACACCTTC.

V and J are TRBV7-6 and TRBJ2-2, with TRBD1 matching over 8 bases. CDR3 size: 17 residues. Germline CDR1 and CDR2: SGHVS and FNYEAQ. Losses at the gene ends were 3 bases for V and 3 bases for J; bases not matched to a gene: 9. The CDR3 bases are TGTGCCAGCAGCTTTATAGGCGGACAGGGAGACACCGGGGAGCTGTTTTTT. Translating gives CASSFIGGQGDTGELFF.

CDR3 in amino acids: CASSLEGGVKGLRAFF. CDR3 sequence (DNA): TGTGCCAGCAGCTTAGAAGGGGGTGTAAAGGGATTGAGAGCTTTCTTT. The V gene is TRBV11-2, the J gene TRBJ1-1, with D possibly TRBD1 on 6 matching bases. The V gene lost 0 bases and the J gene lost 10 bases, with 21 bases spanning the gap. This CDR3 is 16 amino acids long. Germline V lookup: CDR1 SGHAT, CDR2 FQNNGV.

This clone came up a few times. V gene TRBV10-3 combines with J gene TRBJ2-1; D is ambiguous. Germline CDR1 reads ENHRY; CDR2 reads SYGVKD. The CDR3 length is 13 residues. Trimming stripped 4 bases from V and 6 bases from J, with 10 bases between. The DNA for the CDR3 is TGTGCCATCAGTGCCCAAGCTAGCAATGAGCAGTTCTTC. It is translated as CAISAQASNEQFF.

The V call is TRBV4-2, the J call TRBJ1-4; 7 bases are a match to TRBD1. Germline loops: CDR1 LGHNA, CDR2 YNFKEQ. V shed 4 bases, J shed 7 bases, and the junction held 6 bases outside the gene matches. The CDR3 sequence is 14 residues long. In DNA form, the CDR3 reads TGTGCCAGCAGCCCCGGGACAGAGAGTGAAAAACTGTTTTTT. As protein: CASSPGTESEKLFF.

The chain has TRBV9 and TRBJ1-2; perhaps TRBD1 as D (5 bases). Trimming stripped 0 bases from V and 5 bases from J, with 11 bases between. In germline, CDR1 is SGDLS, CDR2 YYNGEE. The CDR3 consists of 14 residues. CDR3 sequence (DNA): TGTGCCAGCAGCGTAGCCAGGGTGGGGTATGGCTACACCTTC. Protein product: CASSVARVGYGYTF. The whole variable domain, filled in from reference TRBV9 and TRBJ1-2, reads DSGVTQTPKHLITATGQRVTLRCSPRSGDLSVYWYQQSLDQGLQFLIQYYNGEERAKGNILERFSAQQFPDLHSELNLSSLELGDSALYFCASSVARVGYGYTFGSGTRLTVV.

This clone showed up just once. CDR3 amino acids: CAISELPTSLQFF. DNA of the CDR3: TGTGCCATCAGTGAGCTTCCCACTAGCCTCCAGTTCTTC. The chain couples TRBV10-3 to TRBJ2-1, with TRBD2 as a possible D gene (6 bases). Germline-derived CDR1 and CDR2 are ENHRY and SYGVKD. V lost 2 bases and J 13 bases, leaving 15 bases between the germline ends. The CDR3 has 13 residues.

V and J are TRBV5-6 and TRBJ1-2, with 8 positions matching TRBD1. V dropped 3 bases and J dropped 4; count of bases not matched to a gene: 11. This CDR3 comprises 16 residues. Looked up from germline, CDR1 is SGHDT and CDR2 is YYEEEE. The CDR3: CASSSRRQGAVYGYTF. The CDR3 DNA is TGTGCCAGCAGCTCGCGGAGGCAGGGGGCTGTCTATGGCTACACCTTC.

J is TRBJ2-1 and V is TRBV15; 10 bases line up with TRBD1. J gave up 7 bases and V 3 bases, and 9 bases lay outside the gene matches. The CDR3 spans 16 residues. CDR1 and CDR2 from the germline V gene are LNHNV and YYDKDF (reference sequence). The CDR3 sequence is CATSSPAGQGLNEQFF. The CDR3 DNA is TGTGCCACCAGCAGCCCTGCGGGACAGGGGTTAAATGAGCAGTTCTTC. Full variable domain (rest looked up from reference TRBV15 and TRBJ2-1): DAMVIQNPRYQVTQFGKPVTLSCSQTLNHNVMYWYQQKSSQAPKLLFHYYDKDFNNEADTPDNFQSRRPNTSFCFLDIRSPGLGDTAMYLCATSSPAGQGLNEQFFGPGTRLTVL.

The CDR3 region is CASSTRTGDEQYF. The CDR3 DNA sequence: TGTGCCAGTAGCACCCGGACAGGGGACGAGCAGTACTTC. The chain couples TRBV19 to TRBJ2-7; 9 nucleotides line up with TRBD1. Germline V CDR1 and CDR2: LNHDA, SQIVND (reference sequence). V shed 6 bases, J shed 5 bases, and the junction held 5 bases outside the gene matches. The length of the CDR3 is 13 residues.

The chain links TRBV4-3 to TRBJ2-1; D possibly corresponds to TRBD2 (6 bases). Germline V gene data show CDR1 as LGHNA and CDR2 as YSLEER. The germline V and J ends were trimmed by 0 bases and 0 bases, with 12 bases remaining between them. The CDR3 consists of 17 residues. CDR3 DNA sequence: TGCGCCAGCAGCCAAGAAAGCCGGGGGAGCTCCTACAATGAGCAGTTCTTC. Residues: CASSQESRGSSYNEQFF.

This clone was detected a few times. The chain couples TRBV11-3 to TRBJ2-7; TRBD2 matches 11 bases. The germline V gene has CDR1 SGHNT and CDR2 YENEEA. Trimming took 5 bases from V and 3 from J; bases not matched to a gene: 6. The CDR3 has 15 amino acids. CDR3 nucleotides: TGTGCCAGCAGCCCCCTAGCGGGGGGCCACTACGAGCAGTACTTC. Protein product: CASSPLAGGHYEQYF.

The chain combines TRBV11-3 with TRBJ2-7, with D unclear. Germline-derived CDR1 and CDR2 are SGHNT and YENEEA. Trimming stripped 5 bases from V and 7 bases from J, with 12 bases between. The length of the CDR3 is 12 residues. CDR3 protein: CASSLAAREQYF. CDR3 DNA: TGTGCCAGCAGCCTCGCGGCTCGTGAGCAGTACTTC.

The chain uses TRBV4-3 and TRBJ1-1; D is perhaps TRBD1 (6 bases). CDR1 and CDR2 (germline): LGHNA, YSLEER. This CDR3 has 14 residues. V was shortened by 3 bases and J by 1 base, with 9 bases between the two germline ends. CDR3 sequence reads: CASSQMTGNTEAFF. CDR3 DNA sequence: TGCGCCAGCAGCCAGATGACAGGGAACACTGAAGCTTTCTTT.

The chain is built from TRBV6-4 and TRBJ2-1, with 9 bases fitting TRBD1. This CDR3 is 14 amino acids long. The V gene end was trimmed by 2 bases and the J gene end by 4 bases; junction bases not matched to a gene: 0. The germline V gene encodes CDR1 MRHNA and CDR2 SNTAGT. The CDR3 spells CASSDGTGYNEQFF. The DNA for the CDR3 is TGTGCCAGCAGTGACGGGACAGGGTACAATGAGCAGTTCTTC.

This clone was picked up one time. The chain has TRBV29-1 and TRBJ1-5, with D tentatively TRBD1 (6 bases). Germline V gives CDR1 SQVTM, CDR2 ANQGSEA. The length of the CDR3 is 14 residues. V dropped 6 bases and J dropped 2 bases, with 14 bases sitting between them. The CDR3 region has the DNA TGCAGCGTGGCAAAGGGGGTTGGCAATCAGCCCCAGCATTTT. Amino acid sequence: CSVAKGVGNQPQHF.

The CDR3 nucleotides are TGTGCCACTACGCCCTCGACAGGGGGAAGATACAATGAGCAGTTCTTC. It translates to CATTPSTGGRYNEQFF. The chain joins TRBV19 to TRBJ2-1; 9 nucleotides agree with TRBD1. Germline loops: CDR1 LNHDA, CDR2 SQIVND (reference sequence). The CDR3 sequence is 16 residues long. V lost 10 bases to trimming and J lost 4 bases; unmatched junction nucleotides: 14.

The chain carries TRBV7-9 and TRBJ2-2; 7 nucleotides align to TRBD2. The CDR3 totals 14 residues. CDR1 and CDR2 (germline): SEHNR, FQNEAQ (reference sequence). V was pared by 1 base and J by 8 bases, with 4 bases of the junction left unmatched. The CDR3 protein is CASSLGLAVGELFF. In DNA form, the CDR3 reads TGTGCCAGCAGCTTAGGCCTAGCGGTGGGGGAGCTGTTTTTT.

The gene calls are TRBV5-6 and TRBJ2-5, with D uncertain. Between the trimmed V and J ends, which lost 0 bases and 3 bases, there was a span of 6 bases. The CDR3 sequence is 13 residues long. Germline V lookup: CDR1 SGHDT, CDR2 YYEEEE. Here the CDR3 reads CASSLDGEETQYF. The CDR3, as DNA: TGTGCCAGCAGCTTGGACGGAGAAGAGACCCAGTACTTC.

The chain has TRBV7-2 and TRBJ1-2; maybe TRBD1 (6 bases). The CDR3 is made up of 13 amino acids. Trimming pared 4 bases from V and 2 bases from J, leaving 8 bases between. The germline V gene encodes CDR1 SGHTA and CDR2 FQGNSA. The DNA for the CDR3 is TGTGCCAGCAGCTGGGACAACAACTATGGCTACACCTTC. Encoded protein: CASSWDNNYGYTF.

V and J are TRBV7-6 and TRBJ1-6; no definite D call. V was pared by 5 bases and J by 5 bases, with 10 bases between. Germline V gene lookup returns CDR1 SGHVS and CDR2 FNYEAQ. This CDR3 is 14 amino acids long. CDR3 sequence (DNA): TGTGCCAGCAGCCCCCGCCCGGATAATTCACCCCTCCACTTT. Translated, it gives CASSPRPDNSPLHF.

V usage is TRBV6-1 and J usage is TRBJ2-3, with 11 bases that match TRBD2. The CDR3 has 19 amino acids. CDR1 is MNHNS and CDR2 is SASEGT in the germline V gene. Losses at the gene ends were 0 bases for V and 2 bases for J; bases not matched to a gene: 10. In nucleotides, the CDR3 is TGTGCCAGCAGTGAAGCGGTGGTAGCGGGGGGGCGTAACACAGATACGCAGTATTTT. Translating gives CASSEAVVAGGRNTDTQYF.

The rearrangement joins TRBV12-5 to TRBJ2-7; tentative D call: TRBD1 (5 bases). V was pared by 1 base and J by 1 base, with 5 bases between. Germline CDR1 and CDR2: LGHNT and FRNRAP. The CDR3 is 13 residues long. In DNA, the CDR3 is TGTGCTAGTGGTTTGGACAGGTCCTACGAGCAGTACTTC. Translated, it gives CASGLDRSYEQYF.

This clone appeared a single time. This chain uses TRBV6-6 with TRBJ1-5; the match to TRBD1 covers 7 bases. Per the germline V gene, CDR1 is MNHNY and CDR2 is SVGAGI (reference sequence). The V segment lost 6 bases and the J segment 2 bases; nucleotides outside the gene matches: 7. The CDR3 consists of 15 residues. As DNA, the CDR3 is TGTGCCAGCAGAGGGGGCGTGAATGGCAATCAGCCCCAGCATTTT. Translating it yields CASRGGVNGNQPQHF.

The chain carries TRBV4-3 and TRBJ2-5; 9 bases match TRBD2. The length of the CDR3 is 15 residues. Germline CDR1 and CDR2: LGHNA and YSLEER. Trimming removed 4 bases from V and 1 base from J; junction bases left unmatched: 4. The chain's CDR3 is CASSPGSGSQETQYF. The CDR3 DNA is TGCGCCAGCAGCCCCGGTAGCGGGAGCCAAGAGACCCAGTACTTC.

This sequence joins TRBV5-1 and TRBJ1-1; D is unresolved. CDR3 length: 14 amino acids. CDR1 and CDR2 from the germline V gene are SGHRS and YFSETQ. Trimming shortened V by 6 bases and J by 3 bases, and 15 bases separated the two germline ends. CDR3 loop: CASTRGGLDTEAFF. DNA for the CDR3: TGCGCCAGCACCCGGGGTGGGTTGGACACTGAAGCTTTCTTT.

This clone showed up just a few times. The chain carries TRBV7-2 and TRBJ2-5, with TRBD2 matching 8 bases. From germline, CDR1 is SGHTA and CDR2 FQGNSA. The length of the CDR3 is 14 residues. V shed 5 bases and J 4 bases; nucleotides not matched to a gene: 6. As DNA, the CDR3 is TGTGCCAGCAGCAGAAGACTAGCGATAGAGACCCAGTACTTC. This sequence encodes CASSRRLAIETQYF.

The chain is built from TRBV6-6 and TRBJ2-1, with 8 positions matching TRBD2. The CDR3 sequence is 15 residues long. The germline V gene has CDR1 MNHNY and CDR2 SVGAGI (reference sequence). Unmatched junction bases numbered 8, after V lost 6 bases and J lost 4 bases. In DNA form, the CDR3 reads TGTGCCAGCAGGCTTGGTGGCGGGGGGTACAATGAGCAGTTCTTC. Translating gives CASRLGGGGYNEQFF.

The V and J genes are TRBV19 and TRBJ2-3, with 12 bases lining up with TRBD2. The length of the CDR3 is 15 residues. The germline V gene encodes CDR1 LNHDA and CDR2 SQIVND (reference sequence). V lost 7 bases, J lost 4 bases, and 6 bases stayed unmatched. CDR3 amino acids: CASIGLAGSADTQYF. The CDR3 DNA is TGTGCCAGTATAGGACTAGCGGGGTCGGCAGATACGCAGTATTTT.

The chain's CDR3 is CASSGEAGQGFYGYTF. In DNA form, the CDR3 reads TGCGCCAGCAGCGGGGAGGCGGGACAGGGTTTCTATGGCTACACCTTC. This chain joins TRBV5-1 and TRBJ1-2; 9 nucleotides align to TRBD1. V shed 4 bases, J shed 4 bases, and the junction held 11 bases outside the gene matches. The CDR3 extends over 16 amino acids. Looked up from germline, CDR1 is SGHRS and CDR2 is YFSETQ.

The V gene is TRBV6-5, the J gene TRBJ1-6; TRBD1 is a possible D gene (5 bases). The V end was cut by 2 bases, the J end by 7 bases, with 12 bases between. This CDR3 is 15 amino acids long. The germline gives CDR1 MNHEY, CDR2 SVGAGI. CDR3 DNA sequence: TGTGCCAGCAGTTACGTCAGGGAAAGGAATTCACCCCTCCACTTT. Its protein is CASSYVRERNSPLHF.

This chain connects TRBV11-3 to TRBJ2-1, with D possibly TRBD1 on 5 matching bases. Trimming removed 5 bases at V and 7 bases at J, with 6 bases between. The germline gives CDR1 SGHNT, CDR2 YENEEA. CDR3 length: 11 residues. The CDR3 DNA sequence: TGTGCCAGCAGCGCAGGGAATGAGCAGTTCTTC. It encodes CASSAGNEQFF.